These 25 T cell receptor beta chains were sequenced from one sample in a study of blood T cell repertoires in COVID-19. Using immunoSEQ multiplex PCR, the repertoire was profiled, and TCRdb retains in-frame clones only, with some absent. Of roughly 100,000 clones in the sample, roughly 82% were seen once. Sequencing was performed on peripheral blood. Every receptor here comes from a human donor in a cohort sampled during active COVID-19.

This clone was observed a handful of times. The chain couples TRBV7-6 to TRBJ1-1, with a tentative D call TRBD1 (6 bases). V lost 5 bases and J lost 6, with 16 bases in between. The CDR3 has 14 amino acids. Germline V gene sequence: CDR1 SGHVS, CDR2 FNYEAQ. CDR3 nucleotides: TGTGCCAGCAGCCAAGGGGGGGCGGGCGCTGAAGCTTTCTTT. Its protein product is CASSQGGAGAEAFF.

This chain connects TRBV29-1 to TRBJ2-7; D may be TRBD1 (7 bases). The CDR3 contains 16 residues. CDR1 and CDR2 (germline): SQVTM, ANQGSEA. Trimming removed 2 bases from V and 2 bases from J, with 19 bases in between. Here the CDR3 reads CSVESSGAGGTYEQYF. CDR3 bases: TGCAGCGTTGAATCCTCGGGGGCAGGGGGGACCTACGAGCAGTACTTC.

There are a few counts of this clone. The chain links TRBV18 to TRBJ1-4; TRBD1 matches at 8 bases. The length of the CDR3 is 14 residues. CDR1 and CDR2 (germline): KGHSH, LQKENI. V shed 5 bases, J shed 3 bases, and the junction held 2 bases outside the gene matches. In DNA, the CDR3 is TGTGCCAGCTCATGGGGACAGGCTAATGAAAAACTGTTTTTT. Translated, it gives CASSWGQANEKLFF. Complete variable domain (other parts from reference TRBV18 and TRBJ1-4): NAGVMQNPRHLVRRRGQEARLRCSPMKGHSHVYWYRQLPEEGLKFMVYLQKENIIDESGMPKERFSAEFPKEGPSILRIQQVVRGDSAAYFCASSWGQANEKLFFGSGTQLSVL.

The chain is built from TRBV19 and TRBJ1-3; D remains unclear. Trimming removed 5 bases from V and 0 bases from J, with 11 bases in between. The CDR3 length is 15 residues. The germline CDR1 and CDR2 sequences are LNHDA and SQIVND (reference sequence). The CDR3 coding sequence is TGTGCCAGTAGTCTCCGACATTACTCTGGAAACACCATATATTTT. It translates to CASSLRHYSGNTIYF.

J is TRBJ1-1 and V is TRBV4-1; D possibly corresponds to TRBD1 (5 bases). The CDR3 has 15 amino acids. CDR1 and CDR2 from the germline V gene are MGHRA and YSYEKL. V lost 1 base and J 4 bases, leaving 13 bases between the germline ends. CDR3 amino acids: CASSQAGRGITEAFF. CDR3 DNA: TGCGCCAGCAGCCAAGCGGGACGGGGGATCACTGAAGCTTTCTTT.

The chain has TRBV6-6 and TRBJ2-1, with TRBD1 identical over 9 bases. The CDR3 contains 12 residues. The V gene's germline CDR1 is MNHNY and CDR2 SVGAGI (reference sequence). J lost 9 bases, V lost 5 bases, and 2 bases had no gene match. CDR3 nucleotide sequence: TGTGCCAGCAGTCGACAGGGGGGTGAGCAGTTCTTC. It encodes CASSRQGGEQFF.

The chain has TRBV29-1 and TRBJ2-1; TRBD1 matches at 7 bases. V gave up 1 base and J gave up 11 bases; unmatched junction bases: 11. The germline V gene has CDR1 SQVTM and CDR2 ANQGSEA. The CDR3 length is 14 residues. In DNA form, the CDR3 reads TGCAGCGTTGAAGGAGCACATGCAGGGGGTAAGCAGTTCTTC. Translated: CSVEGAHAGGKQFF.

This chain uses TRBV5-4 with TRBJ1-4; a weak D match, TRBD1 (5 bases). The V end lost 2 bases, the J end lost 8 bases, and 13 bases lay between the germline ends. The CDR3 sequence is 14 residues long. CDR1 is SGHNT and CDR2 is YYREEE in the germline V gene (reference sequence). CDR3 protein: CASSLGAGLEKLFF. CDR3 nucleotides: TGTGCCAGCAGCTTAGGAGCAGGGCTGGAAAAACTGTTTTTT.

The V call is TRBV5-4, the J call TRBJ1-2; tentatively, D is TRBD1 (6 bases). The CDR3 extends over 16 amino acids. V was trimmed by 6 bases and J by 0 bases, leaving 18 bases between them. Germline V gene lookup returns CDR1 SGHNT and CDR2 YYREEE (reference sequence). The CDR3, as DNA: TGTGCCAGCACTGGGGGCGGAACTACAGCTAACTATGGCTACACCTTC. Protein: CASTGGGTTANYGYTF.

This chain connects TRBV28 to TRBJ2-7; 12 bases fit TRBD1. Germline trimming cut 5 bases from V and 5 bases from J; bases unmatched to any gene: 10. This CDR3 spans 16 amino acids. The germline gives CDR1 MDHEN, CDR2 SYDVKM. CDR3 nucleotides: TGTGCCAGCAGTATCAGGGCCGGGACAGGGGGCAACGAGCAGTACTTC. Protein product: CASSIRAGTGGNEQYF.

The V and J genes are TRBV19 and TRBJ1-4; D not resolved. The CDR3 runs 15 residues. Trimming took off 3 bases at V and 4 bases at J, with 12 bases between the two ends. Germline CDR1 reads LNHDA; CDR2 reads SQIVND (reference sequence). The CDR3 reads CASSIGGTGNEKLFF. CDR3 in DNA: TGTGCCAGTAGTATTGGAGGCACCGGTAATGAAAAACTGTTTTTT.

CDR3 loop: CASSLQVRNTEAFF. The CDR3 DNA follows: TGTGCCAGCAGCCTGCAAGTGAGGAACACTGAAGCTTTCTTT. V and J are TRBV5-5 and TRBJ1-1; D is uncertain. Between the trimmed V and J ends, which lost 4 bases and 1 base, there was a span of 11 bases. The germline CDR1 and CDR2 sequences are SGHKS and YYEKEE (reference sequence). This CDR3 is 14 amino acids long.

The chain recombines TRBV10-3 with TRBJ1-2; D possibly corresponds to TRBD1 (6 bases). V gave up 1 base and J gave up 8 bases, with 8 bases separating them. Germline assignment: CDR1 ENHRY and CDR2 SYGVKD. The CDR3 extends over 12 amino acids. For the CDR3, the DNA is TGTGCCATCAGTGAGTACAGGGAAGGCTACACCTTC. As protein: CAISEYREGYTF.

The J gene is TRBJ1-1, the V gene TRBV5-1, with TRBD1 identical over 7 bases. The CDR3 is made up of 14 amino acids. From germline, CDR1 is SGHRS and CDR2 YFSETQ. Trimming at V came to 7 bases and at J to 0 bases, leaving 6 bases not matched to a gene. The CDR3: CASYPGTVNTEAFF. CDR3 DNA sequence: TGCGCCAGCTACCCCGGGACAGTGAACACTGAAGCTTTCTTT.

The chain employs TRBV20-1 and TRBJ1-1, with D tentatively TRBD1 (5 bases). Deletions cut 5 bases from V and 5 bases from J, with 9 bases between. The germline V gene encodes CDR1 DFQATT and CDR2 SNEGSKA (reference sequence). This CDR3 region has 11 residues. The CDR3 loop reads CSAQGVTEAFF. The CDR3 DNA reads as TGCAGTGCTCAAGGGGTAACTGAAGCTTTCTTT.

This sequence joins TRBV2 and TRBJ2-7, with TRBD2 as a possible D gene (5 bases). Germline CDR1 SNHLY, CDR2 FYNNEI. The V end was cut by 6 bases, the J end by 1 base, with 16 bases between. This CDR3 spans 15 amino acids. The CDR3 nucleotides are TGTGCCAGCAGCCCACCGGGGAAGGGTTCCTACGAGCAGTACTTC. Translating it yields CASSPPGKGSYEQYF.

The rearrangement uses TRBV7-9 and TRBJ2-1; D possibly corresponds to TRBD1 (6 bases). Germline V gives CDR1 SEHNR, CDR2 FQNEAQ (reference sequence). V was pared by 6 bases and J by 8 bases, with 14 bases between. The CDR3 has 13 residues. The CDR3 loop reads CASRLLGADEQFF. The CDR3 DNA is TGTGCCAGCAGGCTACTGGGGGCAGATGAGCAGTTCTTC.

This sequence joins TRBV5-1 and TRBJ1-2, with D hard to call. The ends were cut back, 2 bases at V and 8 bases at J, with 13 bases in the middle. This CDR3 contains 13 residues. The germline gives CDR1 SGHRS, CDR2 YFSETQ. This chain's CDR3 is CASSLAGIGGYTF. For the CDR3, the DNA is TGCGCCAGCAGCTTAGCGGGTATCGGGGGCTACACCTTC.

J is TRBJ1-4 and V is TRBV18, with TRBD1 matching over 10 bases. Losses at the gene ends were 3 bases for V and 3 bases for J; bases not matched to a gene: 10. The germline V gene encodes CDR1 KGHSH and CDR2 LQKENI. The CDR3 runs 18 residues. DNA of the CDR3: TGTGCCAGCTCACCTTGGACAGGGGGTATGGTCCCTAATGAAAAACTGTTTTTT. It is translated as CASSPWTGGMVPNEKLFF.

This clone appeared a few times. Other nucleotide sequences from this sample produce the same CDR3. The CDR3, as DNA: TGTGCCAGCAGTTTGGGACAGCTTAATTCACCCCTCCACTTT. This gives the protein CASSLGQLNSPLHF. The genes are TRBV6-5 and TRBJ1-6; 7 bases agree with TRBD1. The CDR3 length is 14 residues. CDR1 MNHEY and CDR2 SVGAGI come from the germline V gene. V was pared by 4 bases and J by 6 bases, with 3 bases of the junction left unmatched.

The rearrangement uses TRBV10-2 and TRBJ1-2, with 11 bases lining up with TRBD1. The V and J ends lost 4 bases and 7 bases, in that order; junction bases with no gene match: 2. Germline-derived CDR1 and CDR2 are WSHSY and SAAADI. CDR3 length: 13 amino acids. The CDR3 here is CASSADRGPGYTF. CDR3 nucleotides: TGCGCCAGCAGTGCGGACAGGGGGCCTGGCTACACCTTC.

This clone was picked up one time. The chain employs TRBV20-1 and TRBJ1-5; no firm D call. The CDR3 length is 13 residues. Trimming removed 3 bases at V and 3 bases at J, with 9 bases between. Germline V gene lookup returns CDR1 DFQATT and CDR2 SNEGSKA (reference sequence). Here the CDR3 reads CSASSGYNQPQHF. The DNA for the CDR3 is TGCAGTGCTAGTTCCGGGTACAATCAGCCCCAGCATTTT.

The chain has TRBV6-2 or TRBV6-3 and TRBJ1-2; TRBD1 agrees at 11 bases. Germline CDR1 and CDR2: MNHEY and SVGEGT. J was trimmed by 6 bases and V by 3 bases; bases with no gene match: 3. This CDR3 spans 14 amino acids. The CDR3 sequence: CASSYRTGGHGYTF. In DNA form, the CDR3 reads TGTGCCAGCAGTTATCGGACAGGGGGCCATGGCTACACCTTC.

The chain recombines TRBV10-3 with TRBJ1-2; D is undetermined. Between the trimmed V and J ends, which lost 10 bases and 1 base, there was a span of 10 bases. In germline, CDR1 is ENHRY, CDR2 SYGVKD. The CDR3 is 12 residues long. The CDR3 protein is CATEGLNYGYTF. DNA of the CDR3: TGTGCCACTGAGGGTCTTAACTATGGCTACACCTTC.

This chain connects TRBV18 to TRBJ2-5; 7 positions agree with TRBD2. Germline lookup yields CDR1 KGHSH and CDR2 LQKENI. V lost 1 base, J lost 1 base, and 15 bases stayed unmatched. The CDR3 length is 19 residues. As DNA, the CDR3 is TGTGCCAGCTCACCACTGCCCCTGTCGGCGGGGGTTACCCAAGAGACCCAGTACTTC. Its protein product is CASSPLPLSAGVTQETQYF.